This T cell receptor beta chain was captured by sequencing in a study of T-cell reconstitution after alpha-beta-depleted transplantation in children. The TCRbeta library incorporated unique molecular identifiers. TCRdb re-called the PCR reads with MiXCR, one entry per CDR3 protein. The sample contains some 530,000 distinct CDR3 sequences, around 13% of which appear only once. Ten or more counts support this clonotype. Germline assignment: CDR1 LGHDT and CDR2 YNNKEL (reference sequence). CDR3 length: 12 residues. Trimming left V 5 bases short and J 6 bases short, with 8 bases between. The receptor comes from a human donor who donated a stem cell graft to a child with combined immunodeficiency. This chain joins TRBV3-1 and TRBJ2-1; D is undetermined. The sequenced sample was PBMCs from the stem cell graft donor, obtained from the stem cell graft. The CDR3 here is CASSSLTNEQFF. CDR3 DNA sequence: TGTGCCAGCAGCAGCCTCACCAATGAGCAGTTCTTC.